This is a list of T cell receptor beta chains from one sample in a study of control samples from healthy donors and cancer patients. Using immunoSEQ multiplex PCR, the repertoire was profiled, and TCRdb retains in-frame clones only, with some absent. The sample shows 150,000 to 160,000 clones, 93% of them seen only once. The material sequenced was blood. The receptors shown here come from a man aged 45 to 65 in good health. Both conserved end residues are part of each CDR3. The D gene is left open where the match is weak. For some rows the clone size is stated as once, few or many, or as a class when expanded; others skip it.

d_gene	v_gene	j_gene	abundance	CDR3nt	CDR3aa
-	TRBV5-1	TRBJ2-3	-	TGCGCCAGCAGCTTCCGGGATACGCAGTATTTT	CASSFRDTQYF
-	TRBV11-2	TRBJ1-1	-	TGTGCCAGCAGCCGCTATACTGAAGCTTTCTTT	CASSRYTEAFF
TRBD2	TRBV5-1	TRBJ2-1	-	TGCGCCAGCAGCAAAGCGGGACTAGCGGGAGATGAGCAGTTCTTC	CASSKAGLAGDEQFF
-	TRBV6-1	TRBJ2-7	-	TGTGCCAGCAGTGAATCAATGTACGAGCAGTACTTC	CASSESMYEQYF
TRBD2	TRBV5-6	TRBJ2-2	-	TGTGCCAGCAGCCCTAGGGTAGTAGCGGGAGTTGCCGGGGAGCTGTTTTTT	CASSPRVVAGVAGELFF
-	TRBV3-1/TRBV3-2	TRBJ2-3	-	TGTGCCAGCAGACTCCGGGATACGCAGTATTTT	CASRLRDTQYF
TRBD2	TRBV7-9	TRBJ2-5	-	TGTGCCAGCAGCGAGATGGGCGGGAGGGCCGAGACCCAGTACTTC	CASSEMGGRAETQYF
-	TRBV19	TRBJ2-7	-	TGTGCCAGTAGTAGGGGAACGAATTCCTACGAGCAGTACTTC	CASSRGTNSYEQYF
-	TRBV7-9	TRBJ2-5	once	TGTGCCAGCAGCCCCGGTGGCAGCGCACAAGAGACCCAGTACTTC	CASSPGGSAQETQYF
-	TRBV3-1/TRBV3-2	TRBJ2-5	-	TGTGCCAGCAGCCAGGTCGAAGGGGCCCAGTACTTC	CASSQVEGAQYF
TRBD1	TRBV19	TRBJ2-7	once	TGTGCCAGTAACCGCGCTGGGACAGGGGCTACGGAGCAGTACTTC	CASNRAGTGATEQYF
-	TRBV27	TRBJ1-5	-	TGTGCCAGCATGCGGGACCGGGGATTCAATCAGCCCCAGCATTTT	CASMRDRGFNQPQHF
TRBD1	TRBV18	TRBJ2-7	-	TGTGCCAGCTCATTACCCTTCCCTCGGACAGGGGGGGGTTACGAGCAGTACTTC	CASSLPFPRTGGGYEQYF
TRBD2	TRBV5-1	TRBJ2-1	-	TGCGCCAGCAGCTTGCAGACTAGCGGTTTAAATGAGCAGTTCTTC	CASSLQTSGLNEQFF
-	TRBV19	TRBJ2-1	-	TGTGCCAGTAGTATCGAGGCAGGGGGGTACAATGAGCAGTTCTTC	CASSIEAGGYNEQFF
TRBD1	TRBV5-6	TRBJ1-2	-	TGTGCCAGCAGCTTGGGAGGGGGCGCCGATGGCTACACCTTC	CASSLGGGADGYTF
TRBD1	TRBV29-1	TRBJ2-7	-	TGCAGCGTCGGACAGGGCGCCAGCTCCTACGAGCAGTACTTC	CSVGQGASSYEQYF
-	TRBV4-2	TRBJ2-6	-	TGTGCCAGCAGCCAAGGAGGGTCCGGGGCCAACGTCCTGACTTTC	CASSQGGSGANVLTF
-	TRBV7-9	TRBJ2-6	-	TGTGCCTTTCGAGAGGGCTCTGGGGCCAACGTCCTGACTTTC	CAFREGSGANVLTF
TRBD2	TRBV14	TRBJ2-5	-	TGTGCCAGCAGCCAAGGGCTAGCGGGCGCAGAGACCCAGTACTTC	CASSQGLAGAETQYF
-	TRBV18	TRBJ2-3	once	TGTGCCAGCTCACCACAACGCGGTGTCACAGATACGCAGTATTTT	CASSPQRGVTDTQYF
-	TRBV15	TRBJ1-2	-	TGTGCCACCAGCAGAGGGGCAGGGACCTCGAAGGGTAACTATGGCTACACCTTC	CATSRGAGTSKGNYGYTF
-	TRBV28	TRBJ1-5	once	TGTGCCAGCAGTTTTTTCTCACGGGGGAGGTTTCAGCCCCAGCATTTT	CASSFFSRGRFQPQHF